Detailed here is one T cell receptor (beta chain). The antigen is undetermined. At one of its ends the junction is not consistent with the germline gene, which may arise from a read error. This record comes from a study of T cell responses to AZD1222 COVID-19 vaccine. Study findings and constraints: Spike was spanned by vaccine-associated CD4 TCRs, which were dominant at 160-218 and 743-854.

Second doses were pooled across both intervals (about 4 or about 12 weeks). Clones were sequenced by immunoSEQ multiplex PCR, and TCRdb holds only the in-frame ones, with some missing. This table holds around 80,000 clones, 80% to 90% found once. Germline V lookup: CDR1 MRHNA, CDR2 SNTAGT. This CDR3 has 14 residues. The genes are TRBV6-4 and TRBJ1-6; perhaps TRBD1 as D (5 bases). This receptor was identified in an adult who received the AZD1222 COVID-19 vaccine. The sample in question was peripheral blood, obtained 28 days after the second AZD1222 dose. The CDR3 spells CASSARVINSPPHF. The CDR3 nucleotides are TGTGCCAGCAGTGCCAGGGTGATAAATTCACCCCCCCACTTT.